This is a list of T cell receptor beta chains from one sample in a study of tumor-infiltrating lymphocytes in primary liver carcinoma. One entry per CDR3 protein results from TCRdb running MiXCR on the multiplex PCR reads. The table includes tens of thousands of distinct CDR3 sequences, 72% detected once. The sequencing sample was made of liver tumor tissue from sampling region 1. The receptors originated from a man aged 40-49 years with primary liver carcinoma and hepatitis B virus infection. Each CDR3 is given with its conserved first and last residue. Each record gives: D gene, J gene, V gene, clone size, CDR3 protein, CDR3 DNA. The D gene is left open where the match is weak. Only some rows state a clone size, as once, few, many or a class for expanded clones.

NA TRBJ2-2 TRBV5-1 NA CASFQEDTGELFF TGCGCCAGCTTTCAGGAGGACACCGGGGAGCTGTTTTTT
NA TRBJ2-7 TRBV11-2 once CTSSLDETETYEQYF TGTACCAGCAGCTTAGATGAGACTGAAACCTACGAGCAGTACTTC
NA TRBJ1-4 TRBV11-2 NA CVNTPGTAGNEKLFF TGTGTCAACACCCCAGGGACGGCGGGAAATGAAAAACTGTTTTTT
NA TRBJ2-7 TRBV5-1 NA CASSLKWPAGSYEQYF TGCGCCAGCAGCTTGAAGTGGCCAGCGGGTTCCTACGAGCAGTACTTC
NA TRBJ1-1 TRBV10-2 NA CASSEPSSMNIEAFF TGCGCCAGCAGTGAGCCAAGCAGTATGAACATTGAAGCTTTCTTT
NA TRBJ1-5 TRBV20-1 NA CLRGTVNQPQHF TGCCTCAGGGGCACGGTCAATCAGCCCCAGCATTTT
TRBD1 TRBJ2-2 TRBV9 NA CTSSVGTGGDTGELFF TGTACCAGCAGCGTCGGGACAGGGGGCGACACCGGGGAGCTGTTTTTT
NA TRBJ2-7 TRBV5-1 NA CANSLTIGSSYEQYF TGCGCCAACAGCTTGACAATTGGGAGCTCCTACGAGCAGTACTTC
NA TRBJ2-2 TRBV4-1 many CASSQGFGGFGELFF TGCGCCAGCAGCCAAGGGTTTGGGGGGTTCGGGGAGCTGTTTTTT
NA TRBJ2-7 TRBV4-1 few CASSHLGLCEQHF TGCGCCAGCAGCCACCTTGGACTCTGCGAGCAGCACTTC
TRBD2 TRBJ2-3 TRBV5-4 NA CASSIGLAGADTQCF TGTGCCAGCAGCATTGGACTAGCGGGAGCGGATACGCAGTGTTTT
NA TRBJ1-2 TRBV12-3/TRBV12-4 NA CASNPIRIQGYGYTF TGTGCCAGCAATCCGATACGGATTCAAGGCTATGGCTACACCTTC
NA TRBJ2-1 TRBV11-2 NA CVTGQDQPSYNEQFF TGTGTCACAGGACAAGACCAGCCATCCTACAATGAGCAGTTCTTC
TRBD1 TRBJ1-4 TRBV7-9 NA CASSFYLDRVCEKLFF TGTGCCAGCAGCTTCTACTTGGACAGGGTTTGTGAAAAACTGTTTTTT
NA TRBJ2-3 TRBV5-5 NA CASSYLGRSIDTQYF TGTGCCAGCAGCTATCTGGGCAGAAGCATAGATACGCAGTATTTT
TRBD2 TRBJ2-2 TRBV11-2 NA CARSLAALAGTGELFF TGTGCCAGGAGCTTAGCGGCGCTAGCGGGAACCGGGGAACTGTTTTTT
NA TRBJ2-2 TRBV4-1 NA CTGSLVPPGELFF TGCACCGGCAGCCTGGTCCCCCCCGGGGAGCTGTTTTTT
NA TRBJ2-3 TRBV20-1 NA CSAGRREKGTYTQYF TGCAGTGCCGGGAGGCGGGAGAAGGGGACATATACGCAGTATTTT
TRBD2 TRBJ2-2 TRBV7-2 NA CASTLKGTSGRSGELFF TGTGCCAGCACTCTCAAGGGGACTAGCGGGAGGTCTGGGGAGCTGTTTTTT
NA TRBJ1-2 TRBV5-1 many CASSLDTYGYTF TGCGCCAGCAGCTTGGACACCTATGGCTACACCTTC
NA TRBJ2-3 TRBV11-2 NA CVSRAWAGTQYF TGTGTCAGCAGGGCTTGGGCAGGTACGCAGTATTTT
NA TRBJ2-7 TRBV29-1 NA CIVGDRTLYEQYF TGTATCGTTGGGGACCGCACCCTCTACGAGCAGTACTTC
NA TRBJ2-5 TRBV11-1 NA CANSQGGKEIQYF TGTGCCAACAGCCAAGGTGGGAAAGAGATCCAGTACTTC
TRBD2 TRBJ2-1 TRBV4-1 NA CASSLGTSGSYEQFF TGCGCCAGCAGCCTTGGGACTAGCGGGAGTTATGAGCAGTTCTTC
TRBD1 TRBJ1-2 TRBV7-8 NA CASNWRTGKNYGYTF TGTGCCAGCAACTGGCGGACAGGGAAAAACTATGGCTACACCTTC
TRBD1 TRBJ1-1 TRBV11-3 NA CTNSLAGGTETFF TGTACCAACAGCTTAGCAGGGGGGACTGAAACTTTCTTT
NA TRBJ1-6 TRBV7-9 NA CASSLAVLTDSPHHF TGTGCCAGCAGCTTAGCTGTCCTGACGGATTCACCCCACCACTTT
NA TRBJ2-1 TRBV14 NA CASSPIPRTYNEHFF TGTGCCAGCAGCCCTATTCCCCGCACCTACAATGAGCACTTCTTC
TRBD1 TRBJ2-2 TRBV11-2 NA CASSFEDRDRTGELFF TGTGCCAGCAGCTTTGAAGATCGTGATAGGACAGGGGAGCTATTTTTT
TRBD1 TRBJ2-1 TRBV29-1 NA CRVETGGYNEQFF TGCAGGGTTGAGACAGGGGGCTACAATGAGCAGTTCTTC
NA TRBJ2-1 TRBV12-3/TRBV12-4 many CASSLRPSSYNEQFF TGTGCCAGCAGTTTAAGACCGAGCTCCTACAATGAGCAGTTCTTC
NA TRBJ2-3 TRBV5-6 many CASSQGGADIRRTDTQYF TGTGCCAGCAGCCAAGGAGGGGCAGACATTCGGCGAACAGATACGCAGTATTTT
NA TRBJ2-7 TRBV4-2 NA CASIPFDEQYF TGTGCCAGCATCCCCTTCGACGAGCAGTATTTC
NA TRBJ2-7 TRBV4-2 NA CASSEVAGGSSYERYF NA
NA TRBJ2-1 TRBV11-1 NA CAGNPGQSRTYNEQFF TGTGCCGGCAACCCCGGGCAGTCCAGGACCTACAATGAGCAGTTCTTC
NA TRBJ2-7 TRBV4-1 NA CASSQVRDILSDEQYF TGCGCCAGCAGCCAAGTAAGGGACATACTGTCAGATGAGCAGTACTTC
NA TRBJ1-5 TRBV11-2 NA CASSRTGGSNRPQHF TGTGCCAGCAGCCGTACGGGGGGTAGCAATCGGCCCCAGCATTTT
TRBD1 TRBJ1-2 TRBV12-3/TRBV12-4 NA CASNLLQGAHGYTF TGTGCCAGCAATTTATTACAGGGGGCGCACGGCTACACCTTC
NA TRBJ1-1 TRBV10-2 NA CARSESHGDEAFF TGCGCCAGAAGTGAGTCGCATGGAGATGAAGCTTTCTTT
NA TRBJ2-7 TRBV29-1 NA CSVGQAFYEQYF TGCAGCGTTGGACAGGCGTTCTACGAGCAGTACTTC
TRBD1 TRBJ1-1 TRBV6-5 few CASSYSTGVGNAETFF TGTGCCAGCAGTTACTCGACAGGGGTAGGGAACGCTGAAACTTTCTTT